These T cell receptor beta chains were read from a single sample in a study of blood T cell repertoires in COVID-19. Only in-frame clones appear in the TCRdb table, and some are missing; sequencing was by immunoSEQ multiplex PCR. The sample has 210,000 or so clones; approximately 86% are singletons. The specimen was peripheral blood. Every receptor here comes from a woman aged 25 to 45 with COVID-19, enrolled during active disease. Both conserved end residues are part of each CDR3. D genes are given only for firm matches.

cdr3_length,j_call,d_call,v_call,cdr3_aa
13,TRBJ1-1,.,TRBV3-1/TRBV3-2,CASSQIRNTEAFF
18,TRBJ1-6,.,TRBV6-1,CASSAQSRVVSNNSPLHF
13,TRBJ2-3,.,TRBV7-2,CASSLRGPDTQYF
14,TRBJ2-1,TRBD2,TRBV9,CASSGLAGFNEQFF
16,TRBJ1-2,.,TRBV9,CASSVAPVSTSGGYTF
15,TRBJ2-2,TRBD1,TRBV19,CASSPRDRGTGELFF
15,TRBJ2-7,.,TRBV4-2,CASSDALGREYEQYF
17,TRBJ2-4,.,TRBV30,CAWSVLSSGLAKNIQYF
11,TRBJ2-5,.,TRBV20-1,CSAARSGAQYF
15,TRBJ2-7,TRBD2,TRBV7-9,CASSLTTSGGLEQYF
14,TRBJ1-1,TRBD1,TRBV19,CASSMGQHNTEAFF
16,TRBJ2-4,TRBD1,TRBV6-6,CASSRQGSGAKNIQYF
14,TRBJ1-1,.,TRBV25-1,CASGPGWGNTEAFF
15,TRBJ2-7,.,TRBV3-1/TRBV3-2,CASSQVPRSGYEQYF
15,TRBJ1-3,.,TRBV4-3,CASSQGQSSGNTIYF
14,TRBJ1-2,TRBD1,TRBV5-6,CASSLVGQGGGYTF
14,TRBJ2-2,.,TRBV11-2,CASSLERDTGELFF
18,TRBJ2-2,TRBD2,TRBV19,CASSRPVAGGPNTGELFF
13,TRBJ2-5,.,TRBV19,CASRRDSSAPQYF